The 28 T cell receptor beta chains reported below all come from one sample, sequenced in a study of shared clonotypes between healthy human individuals (dated by TCRdb to 2018 to 2020). The library was prepared using the immunoSEQ multiplex PCR assay. The table comes from immuneACCESS by way of TCRdb, which keeps in-frame sequences with V and J called. Part of the clones is missing from these tables; in studies checked, under half for an unresolved V gene and the rest for unknown reasons. The table for this sample lists some 1,100,000 clones; roughly 74% of them were counted only once. The ten largest clones add up to 0.5% to 0.6% of the sample. Sequenced material: memory CD4+ T cells from PBMCs. Per the publication, the cell subset or site label means: CD45RA-negative fraction. All receptors derive from a man between 18 and 29 years old in good health. Some clones in this sample may be carry-over from other donors' samples.

V gene TRBV4-2 combines with J gene TRBJ1-1; TRBD1 agrees at 7 bases. The germline V gene encodes CDR1 LGHNA and CDR2 YNFKEQ. The CDR3 consists of 16 residues. J gave up 5 bases and V 4 bases, and 13 bases lay outside the gene matches. CDR3 nucleotides: TGTGCCAGCAGCCTTGCGGATGCCAGGGGGGGGACTGAAGCTTTCTTT. Translated, it gives CASSLADARGGTEAFF.

Comments on this clone: Additional DNA sequences in this sample encode the identical CDR3. This rearrangement joins TRBV20-1 to TRBJ1-1; TRBD1 is a possible D gene (6 bases). CDR1 DFQATT and CDR2 SNEGSKA come from the germline V gene (reference sequence). V lost 3 bases to trimming and J lost 7 bases, with 9 bases between them. The CDR3 is 11 residues long. The CDR3 DNA reads TGCAGTGCTAGGGGGGGCGGTGAAGCTTTCTTT. It is translated as CSARGGGEAFF.

The rearrangement links TRBV5-8 to TRBJ2-2; 9 positions agree with TRBD2. Germline values: CDR1 SGHTS, CDR2 YDEGEE. CDR3 length: 17 amino acids. J was trimmed by 6 bases and V by 1 base; bases with no gene match: 10. The CDR3 sequence is CASSLFLAGTSSGELFF. CDR3 bases: TGTGCCAGCAGCTTGTTCCTAGCGGGGACCTCTTCCGGGGAGCTGTTTTTT.

The genes are TRBV30 and TRBJ1-3; TRBD1 is a possible D gene (5 bases). Per germline, CDR1 GTSNPN and CDR2 SVGIG (reference sequence). This CDR3 has 14 residues. V dropped 3 bases and J dropped 2 bases, with 11 bases sitting between them. In nucleotides, the CDR3 is TGTGCCTGGAGCTCCGGGACGGCTGGAAACACCATATATTTT. As protein: CAWSSGTAGNTIYF.

This sequence joins TRBV15 and TRBJ2-5; 7 positions match TRBD2. The V gene end was trimmed by 1 base and the J gene end by 4 bases; junction bases not matched to a gene: 9. CDR1 is LNHNV and CDR2 is YYDKDF in the germline V gene (reference sequence). The CDR3 length is 16 residues. CDR3 protein: CATSRVDAGAGETQYF. CDR3 nucleotides: TGTGCCACCAGCAGAGTGGATGCGGGAGCGGGAGAGACCCAGTACTTC.

The chain joins TRBV7-9 to TRBJ2-1, with D perhaps TRBD1 or TRBD2 (5 bases each). CDR3 size: 16 residues. Between the trimmed V and J ends, which lost 0 bases and 5 bases, there was a span of 14 bases. Looked up from germline, CDR1 is SEHNR and CDR2 is FQNEAQ (reference sequence). The CDR3 loop is CASSLALRDGDNEQFF. In nucleotides, the CDR3 is TGTGCCAGCAGCTTAGCGCTCCGGGACGGAGACAATGAGCAGTTCTTC.

The V and J genes are TRBV19 and TRBJ1-2, with D unresolved. The CDR3 length is 11 residues. The V gene lost 10 bases and the J gene lost 3 bases, with 9 bases spanning the gap. Per the germline V gene, CDR1 is LNHDA and CDR2 is SQIVND (reference sequence). The CDR3 DNA is TGTGCCATGCGGACGGACTATGGCTACACCTTC. It specifies CAMRTDYGYTF. Combining the CDR3 with reference TRBV19 and TRBJ1-2 gives the whole variable domain DGGITQSPKYLFRKEGQNVTLSCEQNLNHDAMYWYRQDPGQGLRLIYYSQIVNDFQKGDIAEGYSVSREKKESFPLTVTSAQKNPTAFYLCAMRTDYGYTFGSGTRLTVV.

The V and J genes are TRBV11-2 and TRBJ1-1, with D maybe TRBD1 (5 bases). The V end was cut by 3 bases, the J end by 3 bases, with 11 bases between. The CDR3 runs 14 residues. Germline V CDR1 and CDR2: SGHAT, FQNNGV. The CDR3 DNA reads as TGTGCCAGCAGCTTTCATCAGGGATACACTGAAGCTTTCTTT. It codes for CASSFHQGYTEAFF. Full variable domain (rest looked up from reference TRBV11-2 and TRBJ1-1): EAGVAQSPRYKIIEKRQSVAFWCNPISGHATLYWYQQILGQGPKLLIQFQNNGVVDDSQLPKDRFSAERLKGVDSTLKIQPAKLEDSAVYLCASSFHQGYTEAFFGQGTRLTVV.

The rearrangement joins TRBV7-8 to TRBJ2-5, with a weak D call TRBD2 (6 bases). There are 15 residues in the CDR3. The V gene's germline CDR1 is SGHVS and CDR2 FQNEAQ. The germline V and J ends were trimmed by 4 bases and 7 bases, with 19 bases remaining between them. In DNA, the CDR3 is TGTGCCAGCAGCTCCCGGGTCGGCGGGGAAGCGACCCAGTACTTC. This sequence encodes CASSSRVGGEATQYF.

V usage is TRBV4-1 and J usage is TRBJ2-2; no definite D call. With 0 bases removed from V and 1 base from J, the gap between germline ends came to 12 bases. CDR1 is MGHRA, CDR2 YSYEKL, per germline. The CDR3 consists of 17 residues. CDR3 sequence: CASSQDRVQWNTGELFF. The CDR3 bases are TGCGCCAGCAGCCAAGATCGAGTACAGTGGAACACCGGGGAGCTGTTTTTT.

The chain carries TRBV6-5 and TRBJ2-1; 7 nucleotides align to TRBD2. The CDR3 contains 15 residues. Germline V gene data show CDR1 as MNHEY and CDR2 as SVGAGI. V was pared by 10 bases and J by 6 bases, with 15 bases of the junction left unmatched. CDR3 region: CATGAAGVFRNEQFF. CDR3 nucleotides: TGTGCCACCGGCGCGGCGGGAGTATTTCGCAATGAGCAGTTCTTC.

In its sample, this clone was seen a few times. The rearrangement uses TRBV4-1 and TRBJ1-2; D unclear. The V gene lost 1 base and the J gene lost 4 bases, with 13 bases spanning the gap. Germline CDR1 and CDR2: MGHRA and YSYEKL. The CDR3 consists of 15 residues. The CDR3 loop reads CASSQGDVGFYGYTF. The DNA of the CDR3 is TGCGCCAGCAGCCAAGGTGACGTCGGCTTCTATGGCTACACCTTC.

This chain uses TRBV5-4 with TRBJ2-5, with 10 bases identical to TRBD2. Germline V gives CDR1 SGHNT, CDR2 YYREEE (reference sequence). The CDR3 extends over 15 amino acids. Trimming removed 4 bases from V and 2 bases from J; junction bases left unmatched: 5. The CDR3 DNA follows: TGTGCCAGCAGCCCCGGGACTAGCGTTCAAGAGACCCAGTACTTC. It specifies CASSPGTSVQETQYF. Variable domain in full (rest from reference TRBV5-4 and TRBJ2-5): ETGVTQSPTHLIKTRGQQVTLRCSSQSGHNTVSWYQQALGQGPQFIFQYYREEENGRGNFPPRFSGLQFPNYSSELNVNALELDDSALYLCASSPGTSVQETQYFGPGTRLLVL.

The chain joins TRBV5-1 to TRBJ1-2; D is unresolved. Germline values: CDR1 SGHRS, CDR2 YFSETQ. Trimming shortened V by 1 base and J by 3 bases, and 4 bases separated the two germline ends. There are 12 residues in the CDR3. The DNA of the CDR3 is TGCGCCAGCAGCTTGACGGACTATGGCTACACCTTC. Amino acids: CASSLTDYGYTF. Drawing the rest from reference TRBV5-1 and TRBJ1-2, the complete variable domain is KAGVTQTPRYLIKTRGQQVTLSCSPISGHRSVSWYQQTPGQGLQFLFEYFSETQRNKGNFPGRFSGRQFSNSRSEMNVSTLELGDSALYLCASSLTDYGYTFGSGTRLTVV.

This chain uses TRBV5-1 with TRBJ1-2, with D possibly TRBD1 on 6 matching bases. CDR1 and CDR2 from the germline V gene are SGHRS and YFSETQ. The CDR3 loop spans 13 amino acids. V dropped 5 bases and J dropped 4 bases, with 12 bases sitting between them. The CDR3 here is CASSDQGSYGYTF. The CDR3 DNA reads as TGCGCCAGCAGTGACCAGGGGAGCTATGGCTACACCTTC. Together with reference TRBV5-1 and TRBJ1-2, the CDR3 gives the full variable domain: KAGVTQTPRYLIKTRGQQVTLSCSPISGHRSVSWYQQTPGQGLQFLFEYFSETQRNKGNFPGRFSGRQFSNSRSEMNVSTLELGDSALYLCASSDQGSYGYTFGSGTRLTVV.

Note on this clone: Other DNA variants within this sample encode the same CDR3. The V and J genes are TRBV4-2 and TRBJ1-5; D call uncertain. Trimming stripped 4 bases from V and 5 bases from J, with 3 bases between. Germline V lookup: CDR1 LGHNA, CDR2 YNFKEQ. This CDR3 region has 11 residues. The CDR3 nucleotides are TGTGCCAGCAGCCTTCATCAGCCCCAGCATTTT. This gives the protein CASSLHQPQHF.

The chain's CDR3 is CASSERGDNQADTQYF. CDR3 DNA: TGTGCCAGCAGTGAGAGGGGGGATAATCAGGCAGATACGCAGTATTTT. The chain has TRBV2 and TRBJ2-3; D is perhaps TRBD1 or TRBD2 (6 bases each). CDR3 length equals 16 residues. The V end lost 3 bases, the J end lost 4 bases, and 17 bases lay between the germline ends. Germline assignment: CDR1 SNHLY and CDR2 FYNNEI.

This clone is a singleton in its sample. V usage is TRBV28 and J usage is TRBJ2-7; 11 positions match TRBD2. The V segment lost 6 bases and the J segment 7 bases; nucleotides outside the gene matches: 11. From germline, CDR1 is MDHEN and CDR2 SYDVKM. This CDR3 region has 15 residues. In nucleotides, the CDR3 is TGTGCCAGCAGCCCAACTAGCGGGAGACCCGGGGAGCAGTACTTC. It translates to CASSPTSGRPGEQYF.

The chain employs TRBV10-3 and TRBJ2-5, with 9 bases fitting TRBD1. This CDR3 spans 16 amino acids. V lost 2 bases to trimming and J lost 4 bases; unmatched junction nucleotides: 8. The V gene's germline CDR1 is ENHRY and CDR2 SYGVKD. CDR3 nucleotide sequence: TGTGCCATCAGTGAGAGACAAGGACAGGGGTTAGAGACCCAGTACTTC. Translating gives CAISERQGQGLETQYF.

The rearrangement links TRBV4-2 to TRBJ1-3; 9 nucleotides align to TRBD1. The CDR3 spans 15 residues. Trimming removed 1 base from V and 6 bases from J; junction bases left unmatched: 4. CDR1 LGHNA and CDR2 YNFKEQ come from the germline V gene. CDR3 coding DNA: TGTGCCAGCAGCCAAGTTTGGGACAGGGTAAACACCATATATTTT. Protein: CASSQVWDRVNTIYF.

In its sample, this clone was seen once. The chain links TRBV30 to TRBJ2-7; TRBD2 agrees at 7 bases. Germline V gene sequence: CDR1 GTSNPN, CDR2 SVGIG (reference sequence). V dropped 4 bases and J dropped 5; count of bases not matched to a gene: 5. This CDR3 has 12 amino acids. DNA of the CDR3: TGTGCCTGGAACCATGGGGGGGACGAGCAGTACTTC. Its translation: CAWNHGGDEQYF.

The CDR3: CASSPLLPMGGGQETQYF. In DNA form, the CDR3 reads TGTGCCAGCAGTCCCCTCCTTCCTATGGGCGGGGGGCAAGAGACCCAGTACTTC. The chain recombines TRBV28 with TRBJ2-5; 8 nucleotides line up with TRBD2. CDR3 size: 18 residues. Germline trimming cut 5 bases from V and 2 bases from J; bases unmatched to any gene: 16. Germline CDR1 is MDHEN and CDR2 is SYDVKM.

This chain links TRBV5-1 with TRBJ2-3; perhaps TRBD2 as D (6 bases). V dropped 0 bases and J dropped 3 bases, with 17 bases sitting between them. This CDR3 has 17 residues. Germline CDR1 SGHRS, CDR2 YFSETQ. The CDR3 coding sequence is TGCGCCAGCAGCTTGGCCGATTGGGGCGGGACTACAGATACGCAGTATTTT. Translation: CASSLADWGGTTDTQYF.

The V and J genes are TRBV25-1 and TRBJ2-7, with 10 bases identical to TRBD1. This CDR3 spans 15 amino acids. Losses at the gene ends were 1 base for V and 2 bases for J; bases not matched to a gene: 2. Germline V gene data show CDR1 as MGHDK and CDR2 as SYGVNS. The CDR3 region is CASSESGTGAYEQYF. The CDR3 DNA reads TGTGCCAGCAGTGAATCAGGGACAGGGGCCTACGAGCAGTACTTC.

The sample holds one count of this clone. The same CDR3 also results from other DNA sequences found in this sample. V and J are TRBV5-1 and TRBJ2-5; D is tentatively TRBD1 or TRBD2 (5 bases each). The CDR3 runs to 14 residues. V lost 0 bases, J lost 1 base, and 7 bases lay in between. The V gene's germline CDR1 is SGHRS and CDR2 YFSETQ. CDR3 in DNA: TGCGCCAGCAGCTTGGGAGGGACCCAAGAGACCCAGTACTTC. The encoded protein is CASSLGGTQETQYF. The variable domain in full, with the rest retrieved from reference TRBV5-1 and TRBJ2-5, is KAGVTQTPRYLIKTRGQQVTLSCSPISGHRSVSWYQQTPGQGLQFLFEYFSETQRNKGNFPGRFSGRQFSNSRSEMNVSTLELGDSALYLCASSLGGTQETQYFGPGTRLLVL.

This chain links TRBV13 with TRBJ1-1, with 9 bases fitting TRBD1. V lost 4 bases to trimming and J lost 5 bases; unmatched junction nucleotides: 8. Germline V gene data show CDR1 as PRHDT and CDR2 as FYEKMQ (reference sequence). This CDR3 has 15 residues. CDR3 sequence (DNA): TGTGCCAGCAGCTGGAAACAGGGGGCGAGGACTGAAGCTTTCTTT. It yields the protein CASSWKQGARTEAFF. The full variable domain, its missing parts supplied by reference TRBV13 and TRBJ1-1, is AAGVIQSPRHLIKEKRETATLKCYPIPRHDTVYWYQQGPGQDPQFLISFYEKMQSDKGSIPDRFSAQQFSDYHSELNMSSLELGDSALYFCASSWKQGARTEAFFGQGTRLTVV.

This clone occurred many times. This chain uses TRBV5-1 with TRBJ2-3, with 7 bases lining up with TRBD1. V lost 6 bases to trimming and J lost 1 base; unmatched junction nucleotides: 8. CDR1 is SGHRS and CDR2 is YFSETQ in the germline V gene. CDR3 length equals 15 residues. The CDR3 DNA follows: TGCGCCAGCACCCAGGGGGATCCGCGCACAGATACGCAGTATTTT. Translating gives CASTQGDPRTDTQYF.

For this clone: Germline and junction disagree at one end, which may indicate a read error. The chain joins TRBV28 to TRBJ2-5; a possible D gene is TRBD2 (7 bases). Looked up from germline, CDR1 is MDHEN and CDR2 is SYDVKM. The CDR3 loop spans 14 amino acids. CDR3 sequence reads: CASSPAGGQGTQYF. The CDR3 region has the DNA TGTGCCAGCAGTCCCGCCGGGGGGCAAGGGACCCAGTACTTC.